These T cell receptor beta chains were read from a single sample in a study of OX40 agonist ivuxolimab in advanced cancers. Method: immunoSEQ multiplex PCR; TCRdb's copy keeps in-frame clones and lacks some. The table has some 80,000 clones, around 92% seen once. Sequenced material: CD4+ or CD8+ T cells sorted from blood, taken in a trial of the OX40 agonist ivuxolimab. The receptors here all came from an adult with an advanced solid tumor such as melanoma, head and neck, liver or kidney cancer. Each CDR3 is given with its conserved first and last residue. The D gene is left open where the match is weak. Where a row states a size, it is once, few, many or the class of an expanded clone; other rows omit it.

V gene	J gene	D gene	clone size	CDR3 DNA	CDR3 protein
TRBV10-3	TRBJ1-5	.	.	TGTGCCATCAGTGAGTCAGGACCACCAAGCAGCAATCAGCCCCAGCATTTT	CAISESGPPSSNQPQHF
TRBV21-1	TRBJ1-2	.	.	TGTGCCCGCGAGGGGACGGCCTATGGCTACACCTTC	CAREGTAYGYTF
TRBV19	TRBJ1-5	.	.	TGTGCCAGTAGTTGGGGGGTCCATCAGCCCCAGCATTTT	CASSWGVHQPQHF
TRBV6-1	TRBJ2-1	TRBD2	.	TGTGCCAGCAGTGCCCGCTTGGGGCTAGCGGGAGACAATGAGCAGTTCTTC	CASSARLGLAGDNEQFF
TRBV11-2	TRBJ2-7	.	.	TGTGCCAGCAGCTTAGAGGGGTGGGGCGAGCAGTACTTC	CASSLEGWGEQYF
TRBV9	TRBJ2-5	TRBD2	.	TGTGCCAGCAGCGCGACTAGCGGGGGGGCCCGTGAGACCCAGTACTTC	CASSATSGGARETQYF
TRBV13	TRBJ2-1	TRBD2	.	TGTGCCAGCAGCTTTAGGACTAGCAGGTACAATGAGCAGTTCTTC	CASSFRTSRYNEQFF
TRBV15	TRBJ2-2	.	.	TGTGCCACCAGCAGAGCCGGGGTATGGGCCGGGGAGCTGTTTTTT	CATSRAGVWAGELFF
TRBV27	TRBJ2-7	.	.	TGTGCCAGCAGTTTGACGGGCTCCTACGAGCAGTACTTC	CASSLTGSYEQYF
TRBV7-9	TRBJ1-6	.	few	TGTGCCAGCAGCTTAGACCCAGCTGGACAGTCACCCCTCCACTTT	CASSLDPAGQSPLHF
TRBV7-2	TRBJ2-3	.	.	TGTGCCAGCAGCTTGGGGGCCAGCACAGATACGCAGTATTTT	CASSLGASTDTQYF
TRBV5-6	TRBJ2-7	TRBD1	.	TGTGCCAGCAGCCCGGGACAGGGAAACTACGAGCAGTACTTC	CASSPGQGNYEQYF
TRBV6-5	TRBJ1-1	TRBD1	.	TGTGCCAGCAGTCCTATACAGGGGCGGAACACTGAAGCTTTCTTT	CASSPIQGRNTEAFF
TRBV30	TRBJ2-5	.	.	TGTGCCTGGGAGGGCACGAAAGAGACCCAGTACTTC	CAWEGTKETQYF
TRBV10-2	TRBJ2-7	.	.	TGCGCCAGCAGTGAGACGGGACACGGATACGAGCAGTACTTC	CASSETGHGYEQYF
TRBV19	TRBJ1-3	TRBD1	.	TGTGCCAGTAGTCTCGACAGGGGATATGGAAACACCATATATTTT	CASSLDRGYGNTIYF
TRBV5-4	TRBJ1-2	TRBD1	.	TGTGCCAGCAGCTCCCCCGGGACAGAAATTAACTATGGCTACACCTTC	CASSSPGTEINYGYTF
TRBV5-4	TRBJ2-1	.	.	TGTGCCAGCAGCTTGGACAGGAGCTCCTACAATGAGCAGTTCTTC	CASSLDRSSYNEQFF
TRBV13	TRBJ1-1	.	.	TGTGCCAGCAGCTTGCGATCAGGGGTTACTGAAGCTTTCTTT	CASSLRSGVTEAFF
TRBV27	TRBJ1-1	TRBD1	.	TGTGCCAGCAGTTTATCGCATCCCGGGACAGGATTTGAAGCTTTCTTT	CASSLSHPGTGFEAFF
TRBV4-3	TRBJ2-3	TRBD2	.	TGCGCCAGCAGCCAAGACTCTAGCGGGGGCGATACGCAGTATTTT	CASSQDSSGGDTQYF
TRBV9	TRBJ2-1	.	.	TGTGCCAGCAGTGCCGGGACTTTCGCCGCACTTGGGCAGTTCTTC	CASSAGTFAALGQFF
TRBV7-8	TRBJ1-5	.	.	TGTGCCAGCAGCTCCACGGGGAGCAATCAGCCCCAGCATTTT	CASSSTGSNQPQHF
TRBV5-8	TRBJ1-2	.	.	TGTGCCAGCAGCTTTTTTGGATCTCAAGGCTACACCTTC	CASSFFGSQGYTF
TRBV4-1	TRBJ2-7	TRBD2	once	TGCGCCAGCAGCCAAGTACATCCCCCGGGGGGGCTCTACGAGCAGTACTTC	CASSQVHPPGGLYEQYF
TRBV4-3	TRBJ1-2	.	few	TGCGCCAGCAGCCAAGAGCTTGTGGGGGGCCAGGGCTACACCTTC	CASSQELVGGQGYTF
TRBV13	TRBJ1-3	.	.	TGTGCCAGCAGCTTGGGGGTTCGCTCTGGAAACACCATATATTTT	CASSLGVRSGNTIYF
TRBV11-3	TRBJ2-7	TRBD2	once	TGTGCCAGCAGCTTAGGAGCGGGGAGCGGCTACGAGCAGTACTTC	CASSLGAGSGYEQYF
TRBV7-2	TRBJ2-5	.	.	TGTGCCAGCAGCTTAGCTCCAGCAAGTGGAGAGACCCAGTACTTC	CASSLAPASGETQYF
TRBV10-1	TRBJ1-1	.	.	TGCGCCAGCAGTGAAAAAAGGACAGCCGAAGCTTTCTTT	CASSEKRTAEAFF
TRBV7-8	TRBJ1-5	.	.	TGTGCCAGCAGCTTAGCTCTCATAGGGGGTAGCAATCAGCCCCAGCATTTT	CASSLALIGGSNQPQHF
TRBV7-9	TRBJ1-3	.	few	TGTGCCAGCAGCTTAGGGTGGCTTGAGTTCGGAAACACCATATATTTT	CASSLGWLEFGNTIYF
TRBV9	TRBJ2-5	.	few	TGTGCCAGCAGCGTAGCGGCGGAGGATAGGGGGGGTCGAGAGACCCAGTACTTC	CASSVAAEDRGGRETQYF
TRBV9	TRBJ1-4	TRBD1	.	TGTGCCAGCAGCGTAGAGGGGGCGAGCGAGAAACTGTTTTTT	CASSVEGASEKLFF
TRBV29-1	TRBJ2-1	.	.	TGCAGCGTTGCAGGGAGCAATGAGCAGTTCTTC	CSVAGSNEQFF
TRBV5-1	TRBJ2-7	.	few	TGCGCCAGCAGTTTGGGGCAGGGTTTTGCCTACGAGCAGTACTTC	CASSLGQGFAYEQYF